This T cell receptor (beta chain) comes out of a study of regulatory T cells in long-lasting Graves disease. This clonotype appeared many times. J gave up 12 bases and V 6 bases, and 6 bases lay outside the gene matches. The length of the CDR3 is 14 residues. CDR1 and CDR2 from the germline V gene are SGHAT and FQNNGV. Through Arm-PCR of CDR3 regions and iRepertoire HTBI primers, TCR beta libraries were built. Each CDR3 protein gets one entry after TCRdb re-called the multiplex PCR reads with MiXCR. The table records about 560,000 distinct CDR3 sequences, about 16% of them present only once. As for time point: newly diagnosed GD, antithyroid drugs for less than 3 months. Following extraction of RNA from PBMCs, that RNA was used to make the TCR library. The sample was also reused in another study, on T cells in Graves' hyperthyroidism and ophthalmopathy. That source adds: Primed by the HTBI set, a first-round RT-PCR was run on the TCR CDR3.

This rearrangement joins TRBV11-2 to TRBJ2-1; 15 nucleotides line up with TRBD2. Sequenced here: peripheral blood mononuclear cells (PBMCs), sampled at new diagnosis, from a patient treated with antithyroid drugs. The sequence was obtained from a man younger than 30 with Graves disease. CDR3 amino acids: CASRGLAGGPVQFF. DNA of the CDR3: TGTGCCAGCAGAGGACTAGCGGGAGGGCCGGTGCAGTTCTTC.